This T cell receptor (beta chain) was captured in a study of shared clonotypes between healthy human individuals. In the study overall: CD4 naive and memory got three plates each, CD8 naive two, CD8 memory one.

The run depth of the assay was deep. Replicate PCRs for sorted subsets used approximately 220 ng DNA; this equaled about 30,000 T cell genomes. Methods used by the authors: Filtering was not the same, since immunoSEQ gave junction-only sequences without quality scores. Clones were read by immunoSEQ multiplex PCR, and TCRdb kept only the in-frame ones, dropping some. For V, J and clone size, that table is used; D and trimming come from the DNA. The sample lists around 1.9 million clones; roughly 95% were seen once. There are 14 residues in the CDR3. Germline assignment: CDR1 MNHEY and CDR2 SMNVEV (reference sequence). As defined, naive CD8 cells were CD45RO-negative and positively selected for CCR7, with terminally differentiated effector memory CD45RA+ cells excluded.

This TCR was sampled from a man aged 18 to 29 in good health. Some clones in this sample may be carry-over from other donors' samples. The chain is built from TRBV27 and TRBJ2-7; D is perhaps TRBD1 (7 bases). Material for sequencing was naive CD8+ T cells from PBMCs. The CDR3 DNA follows: TGTCCCTCTCGGAGATGGAGGGGGCGGGACGAGCAGTACTTC. Protein sequence: CPSRRWRGRDEQYF.